Presented here are 4 T cell receptor beta chains from one specimen sequenced in a study of Ad26.COV2.S vaccination and SARS-CoV-2 variants. The protocol was immunoSEQ multiplex PCR, while the TCRdb copy is restricted to in-frame clones and leaves out a portion. Of around 300,000 clones listed, about 85% are singletons. The treatment is: about 20 received Ad26.COV2.S at low or high dose, single or two shots; a few received placebo; per-sample allocation not given. Day 63 after the first vaccine or placebo injection was the time point for sampling. The material was peripheral blood, obtained in a trial of Ad26.COV2.S vaccine versus placebo. The receptor set was obtained from a person between 18 and 59 years old who received the Ad26.COV2.S COVID-19 vaccine or a placebo.

The DNA of the CDR3 is TGTGCCAGCAGCTGGCGCCAGAGAGGGGGGATGGGCTACACCTTC. Amino acids: CASSWRQRGGMGYTF. The rearrangement uses TRBV5-6 and TRBJ1-2, with D perhaps TRBD1 (6 bases). Germline CDR1 reads SGHDT; CDR2 reads YYEEEE. Between the trimmed V and J ends, which lost 3 bases and 8 bases, there was a span of 20 bases. The CDR3 contains 15 residues. Full variable domain (outside the CDR3, taken from reference TRBV5-6 and TRBJ1-2): DAGVTQSPTHLIKTRGQQVTLRCSPKSGHDTVSWYQQALGQGPQFIFQYYEEEERQRGNFPDRFSGHQFPNYSSELNVNALLLGDSALYLCASSWRQRGGMGYTFGSGTRLTVV.

The sample holds one count of this clone. V gene TRBV7-2 combines with J gene TRBJ2-7; D is uncertain. Germline CDR1 is SGHTA and CDR2 is FQGNSA. The CDR3 contains 14 residues. The V end was cut by 4 bases, the J end by 7 bases, with 17 bases between. The CDR3 here is CASSSRPPSGEQYF. The CDR3, as DNA: TGTGCCAGCAGCTCCCGGCCGCCTTCTGGAGAGCAGTACTTC.

This chain links TRBV2 with TRBJ1-2, with D perhaps TRBD1 (5 bases). The length of the CDR3 is 14 residues. Trimming took 9 bases from V and 4 from J, leaving 18 bases between them. CDR1 is SNHLY, CDR2 FYNNEI, per germline. CDR3 in DNA: TGTGCCAGACTGATGCCGGGACTTCGCTATGGCTACACCTTC. This gives the protein CARLMPGLRYGYTF.

The chain joins TRBV28 to TRBJ1-1; perhaps TRBD1 as D (6 bases). The CDR3 spans 12 residues. The V end lost 3 bases, the J end lost 10 bases, and 12 bases lay between the germline ends. Germline V gene lookup returns CDR1 MDHEN and CDR2 SYDVKM. CDR3 bases: TGTGCCAGCAGTTTTGTGGGGGCGCCAGCTTTCTTT. Amino acids: CASSFVGAPAFF. Complete variable domain (other parts from reference TRBV28 and TRBJ1-1): DVKVTQSSRYLVKRTGEKVFLECVQDMDHENMFWYRQDPGLGLRLIYFSYDVKMKEKGDIPEGYSVSREKKERFSLILESASTNQTSMYLCASSFVGAPAFFGQGTRLTVV.